Below, 16 T cell receptor beta chains from the same sample are listed, as sequenced in a study of identical twins. TCRdb processed the 5' RACE reads anew with MiXCR; each CDR3 protein has one entry. The table records a few hundred thousand distinct CDR3 sequences, over 8.5% of them present only once. The sample also formed part of further work on yellow fever vaccine responses in identical twins.

Material for sequencing was CD8+ T cells sorted from blood. These receptors all stem from a woman aged 18 to 35 in good health.

This chain connects TRBV19 to TRBJ1-1; 7 bases match TRBD1. The CDR3 loop spans 15 amino acids. Unmatched junction bases numbered 5, after V lost 3 bases and J lost 1 base. Germline lookup yields CDR1 LNHDA and CDR2 SQIVND (reference sequence). The DNA of the CDR3 is TGTGCCAGTAGTATTAAACAGGGGAGGAACACTGAAGCTTTCTTT. Amino acids: CASSIKQGRNTEAFF.

This clonotype showed up just a few times. The rearrangement joins TRBV7-8 to TRBJ2-2; perhaps TRBD2 as D (5 bases). V was clipped by 1 base and J by 3 bases, with 15 bases between them. The CDR3 runs 17 residues. The germline V gene encodes CDR1 SGHVS and CDR2 FQNEAQ. DNA for the CDR3: TGTGCCAGCAGCTTAGTGGCGTCGAGCGGCCACACCGGGGAGCTGTTTTTT. It specifies CASSLVASSGHTGELFF.

This chain connects TRBV6-5 to TRBJ2-7, with unresolved D. The CDR3 is made up of 14 amino acids. V gave up 2 bases and J gave up 2 bases, with 10 bases separating them. CDR1 MNHEY and CDR2 SVGAGI come from the germline V gene. The CDR3 reads CASSYRSVTYEQYF. CDR3 DNA sequence: TGTGCCAGCAGTTACCGGTCAGTTACCTACGAGCAGTACTTC.

The chain uses TRBV4-1 and TRBJ2-1, with 9 bases that match TRBD2. The CDR3 sequence is 16 residues long. The J segment lost 5 bases and the V segment lost 0 bases, leaving 5 bases of the junction unmatched. Looked up from germline, CDR1 is MGHRA and CDR2 is YSYEKL. The CDR3 is CASSQDETSGNNEQFF. The DNA for the CDR3 is TGCGCCAGCAGCCAAGATGAGACTAGCGGAAACAATGAGCAGTTCTTC.

This clonotype was counted many times. The chain joins TRBV27 to TRBJ2-7; TRBD2 aligns across 9 bases. The V gene end was trimmed by 4 bases and the J gene end by 0 bases; junction bases not matched to a gene: 7. There are 16 residues in the CDR3. Germline lookup yields CDR1 MNHEY and CDR2 SMNVEV (reference sequence). The CDR3 nucleotides read TGTGCCAGCAGTTCATTAGCGGGAGTAACCTCCTACGAGCAGTACTTC. Translation: CASSSLAGVTSYEQYF.

This clonotype was seen many times. V and J are TRBV7-2 and TRBJ2-1, with 8 bases lining up with TRBD1. V lost 2 bases to trimming and J lost 5 bases; unmatched junction nucleotides: 5. The CDR3 extends over 15 amino acids. CDR1 is SGHTA, CDR2 FQGNSA, per germline. The CDR3: CASSLWGQANNEQFF. In DNA, the CDR3 is TGTGCCAGCAGCTTATGGGGACAGGCTAACAATGAGCAGTTCTTC.

This clonotype has a count of ten or more. The chain combines TRBV2 with TRBJ2-7, with D perhaps TRBD1 (5 bases). The CDR3 spans 12 residues. CDR1 SNHLY and CDR2 FYNNEI come from the germline V gene. CDR3 sequence reads: CAKADNNYEQYF. The DNA for the CDR3 is TGTGCTAAGGCGGACAACAACTACGAGCAGTACTTC.

This clonotype was recorded at least ten times. The chain links TRBV25-1 to TRBJ2-7; D is unresolved. The germline gives CDR1 MGHDK, CDR2 SYGVNS. The CDR3 sequence is 17 residues long. The V end lost 5 bases, the J end lost 1 base, and 21 bases lay between the germline ends. The CDR3 protein is CASSPVNPGPQSYEQYF. In DNA, the CDR3 is TGTGCCAGCAGTCCGGTTAATCCTGGACCCCAATCCTACGAGCAGTACTTC.

In this sample, this clonotype turned up many times. This chain connects TRBV7-8 to TRBJ2-3; no clear D. V lost 2 bases, J lost 2 bases, and 2 bases lay in between. The germline gives CDR1 SGHVS, CDR2 FQNEAQ. The CDR3 totals 12 residues. CDR3 coding DNA: TGTGCCAGCAGCTTACCCACAGATACGCAGTATTTT. As protein: CASSLPTDTQYF.

The J gene is TRBJ2-3, the V gene TRBV7-9, with 11 bases that match TRBD2. V lost 5 bases to trimming and J lost 4 bases; unmatched junction nucleotides: 2. CDR3 length: 14 residues. The germline V gene has CDR1 SEHNR and CDR2 FQNEAQ (reference sequence). CDR3 in DNA: TGTGCCAGCAGCCCACTAGCGGGGGCAGATACGCAGTATTTT. Its translation is CASSPLAGADTQYF. Combining the CDR3 with reference TRBV7-9 and TRBJ2-3 gives the whole variable domain DTGVSQNPRHKITKRGQNVTFRCDPISEHNRLYWYRQTLGQGPEFLTYFQNEAQLEKSRLLSDRFSAERPKGSFSTLEIQRTEQGDSAMYLCASSPLAGADTQYFGPGTRLTVL.

In its sample, this clonotype was seen many times. The V and J genes are TRBV20-1 and TRBJ2-7; D could derive from TRBD1 or TRBD2 (6 bases each). The ends were cut back, 3 bases at V and 6 bases at J, with 9 bases in the middle. CDR3 size: 11 residues. Germline CDR1 and CDR2: DFQATT and SNEGSKA (reference sequence). The CDR3 bases are TGCAGTGCTAGGGGGGGCCCCGAGCAGTACTTC. It encodes CSARGGPEQYF.

This clonotype was counted many times. V gene TRBV27 combines with J gene TRBJ1-4; no clear D. The CDR3 is 15 residues long. V dropped 4 bases and J dropped 0 bases, with 9 bases sitting between them. In germline, CDR1 is MNHEY, CDR2 SMNVEV (reference sequence). The CDR3 here is CASSSSRATNEKLFF. CDR3 DNA sequence: TGTGCCAGCAGTTCCTCTCGGGCAACTAATGAAAAACTGTTTTTT.

Comment on this clonotype: A read error may account for a junction end that differs from germline. This sequence joins TRBV7-9 and TRBJ2-7, with D perhaps assigned TRBD1 or TRBD2 (5 bases each). The germline V gene encodes CDR1 SEHNR and CDR2 FQNEAQ (reference sequence). This CDR3 has 14 amino acids. DNA for the CDR3: TGTGCCAGCAGCCCACGGGACCTCTCCAACGAGCAGTACTTC. This encodes CASSPRDLSNEQYF.

This clonotype was counted a few times. The chain carries TRBV6-5 and TRBJ1-1; D remains ambiguous. The ends were cut back, 4 bases at V and 1 base at J, with 13 bases in the middle. The CDR3 is 15 residues long. Per germline, CDR1 MNHEY and CDR2 SVGAGI. DNA for the CDR3: TGTGCCAGCAGTTTATTTAGGACGGAGAACACTGAAGCTTTCTTT. Its translation: CASSLFRTENTEAFF.

As regards this clonotype: A junction end diverges from the germline sequence, so it may reflect a read error. The V and J genes are TRBV6-5 and TRBJ2-3, with D tentatively TRBD1 or TRBD2 (5 bases each). This CDR3 comprises 14 residues. Germline loops: CDR1 MNHEY, CDR2 SVGAGI. The CDR3 DNA sequence: TGTGCCAGCAGTTTAGCCGCGCACCGGGACGTCCTAAGTTTT. Translated, it gives CASSLAAHRDVLSF.

CDR3: CASRIPGLPYNEQFF. The CDR3 coding sequence is TGCGCCAGCAGAATACCGGGACTCCCTTACAATGAGCAGTTCTTC. V is TRBV5-1 and J is TRBJ2-1, with D possibly TRBD2 on 6 matching bases. Germline V gene sequence: CDR1 SGHRS, CDR2 YFSETQ. The V end was cut by 5 bases, the J end by 4 bases, with 16 bases between. The length of the CDR3 is 15 residues.